Listed below are T cell receptor beta chains from one sample, sequenced in a study of T cells after yellow fever vaccination. Using its own MiXCR run on the 5' RACE reads, TCRdb lists one record per CDR3 protein. The data contain under 400,000 distinct CDR3 sequences, roughly 12% of them singletons. The source was PBMCs, collected on the day of the first yellow fever vaccination. These receptors were obtained from a man between 18 and 29 years old who received the YFV17D yellow fever vaccine. Each CDR3 is given without its conserved first and last residue.

CDR3 protein: ASSQGFNEQF; J gene: TRBJ2-1; V gene: TRBV4-1
CDR3 protein: ASSPRDRPYQQY; J gene: TRBJ2-7; V gene: TRBV4-1
CDR3 protein: ASSTEGRGNEKLF; J gene: TRBJ1-4; V gene: TRBV6-1
CDR3 protein: ASSPLSGGRDTQY; J gene: TRBJ2-3; V gene: TRBV4-2
CDR3 protein: ASSIRDWDGDTQY; J gene: TRBJ2-3; V gene: TRBV19
CDR3 protein: ASSVGVGGPGTDTQY; J gene: TRBJ2-3; V gene: TRBV9
CDR3 protein: SARDGGDNNQPQH; J gene: TRBJ1-5; V gene: TRBV20-1
CDR3 protein: ASSQVGRTEAF; J gene: TRBJ1-1; V gene: TRBV3-1
CDR3 protein: ASSEGGSGANVLT; J gene: TRBJ2-6; V gene: TRBV6-1
CDR3 protein: ASSFERAGSPLH; J gene: TRBJ1-6; V gene: TRBV7-8
CDR3 protein: ASSPSQGHQPQH; J gene: TRBJ1-5; V gene: TRBV7-9
CDR3 protein: ASSQTTGEETQY; J gene: TRBJ2-5; V gene: TRBV5-1
CDR3 protein: ASRDDRGQRDSPLH; J gene: TRBJ1-6; V gene: TRBV12-3/TRBV12-4
CDR3 protein: ASSAPGVEGQGYYEQY; J gene: TRBJ2-7; V gene: TRBV7-9
CDR3 protein: ASSPQAGTEAF; J gene: TRBJ1-1; V gene: TRBV18
CDR3 protein: ASSPSTLQTYEQY; J gene: TRBJ2-7; V gene: TRBV6-1
CDR3 protein: ASSFEPYNSPLH; J gene: TRBJ1-6; V gene: TRBV7-3
CDR3 protein: AWSEVDEKLF; J gene: TRBJ1-4; V gene: TRBV30
CDR3 protein: ASSPGRDSYNEQF; J gene: TRBJ2-1; V gene: TRBV4-3
CDR3 protein: ASSPPGATGELF; J gene: TRBJ2-2; V gene: TRBV9
CDR3 protein: ASSPPTGTALHYGYT; J gene: TRBJ1-2; V gene: TRBV12-3/TRBV12-4
CDR3 protein: AISEGRGSYGYT; J gene: TRBJ1-2; V gene: TRBV10-3
CDR3 protein: ASSQARSAGSPLH; J gene: TRBJ1-6; V gene: TRBV3-1
CDR3 protein: ASSPGPANSPLH; J gene: TRBJ1-6; V gene: TRBV7-2
CDR3 protein: SASTSDETQY; J gene: TRBJ2-5; V gene: TRBV20-1
CDR3 protein: AWSTGINIQY; J gene: TRBJ2-4; V gene: TRBV30
CDR3 protein: ASSPPRPQETQY; J gene: TRBJ2-5; V gene: TRBV18
CDR3 protein: ASRGAREAETQY; J gene: TRBJ2-5; V gene: TRBV6-2/TRBV6-3
CDR3 protein: ASSLAGGLGSDEQF; J gene: TRBJ2-1; V gene: TRBV7-3
CDR3 protein: ASNYPSWTGEGTGELF; J gene: TRBJ2-2; V gene: TRBV2
CDR3 protein: ASSIQGQKLF; J gene: TRBJ1-4; V gene: TRBV19
CDR3 protein: SVVFAGGGGYT; J gene: TRBJ1-2; V gene: TRBV29-1
CDR3 protein: SAEQKFATDTQY; J gene: TRBJ2-3; V gene: TRBV20-1
CDR3 protein: SVRSGNTIY; J gene: TRBJ1-3; V gene: TRBV29-1
CDR3 protein: ASRDRGLDEQF; J gene: TRBJ2-1; V gene: TRBV10-3
CDR3 protein: ASSATGTEAF; J gene: TRBJ1-1; V gene: TRBV25-1
CDR3 protein: ASSRTPDTEAF; J gene: TRBJ1-1; V gene: TRBV6-1
CDR3 protein: ASSQARGQPMNTEAF; J gene: TRBJ1-1; V gene: TRBV4-3
CDR3 protein: ASSLEFRGLYYGYT; J gene: TRBJ1-2; V gene: TRBV4-2
CDR3 protein: ASSFGAGGPGTGELF; J gene: TRBJ2-2; V gene: TRBV7-2
CDR3 protein: ASSFARGQGEQF; J gene: TRBJ2-1; V gene: TRBV27
CDR3 protein: ATSDSGSQLPYNEQF; J gene: TRBJ2-1; V gene: TRBV24-1
CDR3 protein: SARRLAQETQY; J gene: TRBJ2-5; V gene: TRBV20-1
CDR3 protein: ASSVGQGVYEQY; J gene: TRBJ2-7; V gene: TRBV9
CDR3 protein: ASSLAGATSGNTIY; J gene: TRBJ1-3; V gene: TRBV7-9
CDR3 protein: ASGGVSNQPQH; J gene: TRBJ1-5; V gene: TRBV6-4
CDR3 protein: ASSQDRIGGSYNEQF; J gene: TRBJ2-1; V gene: TRBV4-2
CDR3 protein: ASSLGGAGDEQY; J gene: TRBJ2-7; V gene: TRBV12-3/TRBV12-4
CDR3 protein: ASRSLAATGELF; J gene: TRBJ2-2; V gene: TRBV5-1
CDR3 protein: ASSRGDEKLF; J gene: TRBJ1-4; V gene: TRBV18
CDR3 protein: ASSVVAGSGNIQY; J gene: TRBJ2-4; V gene: TRBV5-4
CDR3 protein: ASMWTANTGELF; J gene: TRBJ2-2; V gene: TRBV2
CDR3 protein: ATGAFDGNTGELF; J gene: TRBJ2-2; V gene: TRBV24-1
CDR3 protein: ASRVGGSNQPQH; J gene: TRBJ1-5; V gene: TRBV28
CDR3 protein: ASSPLGGQNEQF; J gene: TRBJ2-1; V gene: TRBV18
CDR3 protein: ASSTSGYEQY; J gene: TRBJ2-7; V gene: TRBV18
CDR3 protein: ASSPREWGNTGELF; J gene: TRBJ2-2; V gene: TRBV3-1
CDR3 protein: ASSLGQASSGANVLT; J gene: TRBJ2-6; V gene: TRBV5-4
CDR3 protein: ASSHRGTGSTDTQY; J gene: TRBJ2-3; V gene: TRBV18